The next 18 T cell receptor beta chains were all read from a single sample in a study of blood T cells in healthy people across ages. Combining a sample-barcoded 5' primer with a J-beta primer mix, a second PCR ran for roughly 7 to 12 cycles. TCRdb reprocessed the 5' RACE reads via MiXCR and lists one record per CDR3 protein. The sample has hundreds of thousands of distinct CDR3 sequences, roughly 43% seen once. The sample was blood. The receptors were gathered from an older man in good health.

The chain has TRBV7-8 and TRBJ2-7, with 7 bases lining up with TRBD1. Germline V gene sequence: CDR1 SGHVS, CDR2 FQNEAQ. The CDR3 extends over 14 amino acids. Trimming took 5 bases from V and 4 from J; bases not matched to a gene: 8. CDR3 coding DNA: TGTGCCAGCAGCCTTTACAGGGGTGATTACGAGCAGTACTTC. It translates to CASSLYRGDYEQYF.

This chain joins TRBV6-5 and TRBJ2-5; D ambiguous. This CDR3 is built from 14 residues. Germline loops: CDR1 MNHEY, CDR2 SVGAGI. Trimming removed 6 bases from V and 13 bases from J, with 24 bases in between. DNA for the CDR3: TGTGCCAGCAGGAACCCTTGGTCCCACTACGAGCGGTACTTC. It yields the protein CASRNPWSHYERYF.

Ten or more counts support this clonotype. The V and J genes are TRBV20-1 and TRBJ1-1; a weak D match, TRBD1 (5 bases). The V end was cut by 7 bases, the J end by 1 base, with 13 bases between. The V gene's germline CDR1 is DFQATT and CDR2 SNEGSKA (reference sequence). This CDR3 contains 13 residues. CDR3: CSVSGTPNTEAFF. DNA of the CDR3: TGCAGTGTAAGCGGGACGCCGAACACTGAAGCTTTCTTT.

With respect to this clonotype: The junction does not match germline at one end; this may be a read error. CDR3 residues: CASSQEVSLSCEQYF. The CDR3 nucleotides are TGTGCCAGCAGCCAGGAGGTATCTCTCTCCTGCGAGCAGTACTTC. The chain couples TRBV2 to TRBJ2-5, with D tentatively TRBD2 (5 bases). The DNA end is a closer match to TRBJ2-7, so the J assignment may be wrong. CDR3 size: 15 residues. Per the germline V gene, CDR1 is SNHLY and CDR2 is FYNNEI.

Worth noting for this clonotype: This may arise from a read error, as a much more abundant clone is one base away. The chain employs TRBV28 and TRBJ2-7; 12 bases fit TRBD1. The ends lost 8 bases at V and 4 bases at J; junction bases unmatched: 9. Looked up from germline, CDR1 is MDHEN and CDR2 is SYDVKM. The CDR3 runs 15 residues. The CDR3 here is CASGTPGQGAYEQYF. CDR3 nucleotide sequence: TGTGCCAGCGGCACCCCGGGACAGGGGGCTTACGAGCAGTACTTC.

CDR3 nucleotide sequence: TGCGCCAGCAGCTTAACTAGCGGGAGCCTTAGCACAGATACGCAGTATTTT. Translated: CASSLTSGSLSTDTQYF. The rearrangement uses TRBV5-1 and TRBJ2-3, with TRBD2 identical over 11 bases. This CDR3 region has 17 residues. Looked up from germline, CDR1 is SGHRS and CDR2 is YFSETQ. J gave up 0 bases and V 2 bases, and 5 bases lay outside the gene matches.

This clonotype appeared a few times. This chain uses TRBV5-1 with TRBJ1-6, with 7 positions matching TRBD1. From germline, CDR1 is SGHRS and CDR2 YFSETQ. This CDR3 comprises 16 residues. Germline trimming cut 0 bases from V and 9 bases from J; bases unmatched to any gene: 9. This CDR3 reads CASSLAGDRGLSPLHF. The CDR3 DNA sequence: TGCGCCAGCAGCTTGGCTGGGGACAGAGGTCTTTCACCCCTCCACTTT.

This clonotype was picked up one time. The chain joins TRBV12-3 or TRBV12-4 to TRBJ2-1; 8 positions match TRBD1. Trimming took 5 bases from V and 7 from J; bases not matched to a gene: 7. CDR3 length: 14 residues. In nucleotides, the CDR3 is TGTGCCAGCAGTCCCGACAGGGGACGAAATGAGCAGTTCTTC. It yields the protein CASSPDRGRNEQFF.

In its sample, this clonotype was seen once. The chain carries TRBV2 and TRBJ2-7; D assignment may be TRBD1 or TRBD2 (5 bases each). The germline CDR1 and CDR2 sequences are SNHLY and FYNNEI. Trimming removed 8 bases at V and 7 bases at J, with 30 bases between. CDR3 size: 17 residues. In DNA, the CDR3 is TGTGCCAGCGGACGTCTCGGGGCGGCCAGCTCCTACAATGAGCAGTACTTC. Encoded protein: CASGRLGAASSYNEQYF.

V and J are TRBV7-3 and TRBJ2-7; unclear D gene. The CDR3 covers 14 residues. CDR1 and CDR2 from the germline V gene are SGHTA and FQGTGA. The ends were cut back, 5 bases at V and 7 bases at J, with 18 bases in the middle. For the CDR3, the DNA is TGTGCCAGCAGCGCAGACAATTCCTACAATGAGCAGTACTTC. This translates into CASSADNSYNEQYF.

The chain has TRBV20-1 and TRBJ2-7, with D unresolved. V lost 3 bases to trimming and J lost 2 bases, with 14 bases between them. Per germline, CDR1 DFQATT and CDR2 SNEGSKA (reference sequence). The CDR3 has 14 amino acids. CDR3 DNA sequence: TGCAGTGCTAGTAAGGGCACGTCGACCTACGAGCAGTACTTC. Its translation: CSASKGTSTYEQYF.

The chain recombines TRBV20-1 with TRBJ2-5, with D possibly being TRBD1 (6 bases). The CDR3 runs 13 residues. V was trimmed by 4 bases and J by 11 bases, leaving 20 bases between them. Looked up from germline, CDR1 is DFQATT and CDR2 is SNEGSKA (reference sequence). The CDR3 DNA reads TGCAGTGCTAAACAGGGTTTTCGTAATGAGCAGTACTTC. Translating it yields CSAKQGFRNEQYF.

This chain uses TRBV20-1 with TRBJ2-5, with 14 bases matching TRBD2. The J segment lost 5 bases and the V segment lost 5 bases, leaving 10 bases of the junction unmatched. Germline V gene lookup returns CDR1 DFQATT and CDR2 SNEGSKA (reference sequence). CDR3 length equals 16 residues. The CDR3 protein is CSAPPGLAGEVETQYF. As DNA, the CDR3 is TGCAGTGCTCCTCCGGGACTAGCGGGAGAGGTGGAGACCCAGTACTTC.

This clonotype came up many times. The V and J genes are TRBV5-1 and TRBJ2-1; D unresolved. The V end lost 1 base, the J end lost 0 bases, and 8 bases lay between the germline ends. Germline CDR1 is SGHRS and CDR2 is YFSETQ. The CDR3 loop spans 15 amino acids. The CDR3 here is CASSLMSSSYNEQFF. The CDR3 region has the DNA TGCGCCAGCAGCTTGATGTCAAGCTCCTACAATGAGCAGTTCTTC.

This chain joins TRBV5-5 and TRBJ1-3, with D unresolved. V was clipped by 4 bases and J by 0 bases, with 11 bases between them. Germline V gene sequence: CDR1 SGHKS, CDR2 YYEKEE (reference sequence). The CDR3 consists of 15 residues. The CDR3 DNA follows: TGTGCCAGCAGCACCGGACGGCGCTCTGGAAACACCATATATTTT. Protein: CASSTGRRSGNTIYF. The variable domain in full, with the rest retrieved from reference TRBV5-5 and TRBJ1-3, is DAGVTQSPTHLIKTRGQQVTLRCSPISGHKSVSWYQQVLGQGPQFIFQYYEKEERGRGNFPDRFSARQFPNYSSELNVNALLLGDSALYLCASSTGRRSGNTIYFGEGSWLTVV.

The CDR3 bases are TGTGCCAGCAGTGACGGAAGGCAGGGTCTCTACGAGCAGTACTTC. Protein product: CASSDGRQGLYEQYF. The V call is TRBV6-1, the J call TRBJ2-7; D might be TRBD1 (5 bases). The CDR3 loop spans 15 amino acids. Trimming cost V 3 bases and J 3 bases, with 15 bases left between them. The V gene's germline CDR1 is MNHNS and CDR2 SASEGT.

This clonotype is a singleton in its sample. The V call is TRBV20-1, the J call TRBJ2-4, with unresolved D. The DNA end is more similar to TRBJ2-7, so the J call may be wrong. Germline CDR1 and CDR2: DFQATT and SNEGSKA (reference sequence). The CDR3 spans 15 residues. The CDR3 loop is CSARAPDGSSYEQYF. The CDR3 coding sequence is TGCAGTGCTAGAGCTCCGGACGGGTCCTCCTACGAGCAGTACTTC.

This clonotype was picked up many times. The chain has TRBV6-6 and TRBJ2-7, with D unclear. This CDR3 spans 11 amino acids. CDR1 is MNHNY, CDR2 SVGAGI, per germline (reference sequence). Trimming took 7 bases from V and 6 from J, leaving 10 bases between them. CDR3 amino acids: CASTLGVEQYF. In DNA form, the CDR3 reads TGTGCCAGCACTCTTGGGGTCGAGCAGTACTTC.